Listed here are 8 T cell receptor beta chains from one sample, sequenced in a study of radiation and T cells in renal cell carcinoma (dated by TCRdb to 2020 to 2022). The time point label, read with the paper, signifies: blood 4 weeks post-SBRT, at nephrectomy. Reading the label with the study, this specimen's treatment or condition is: 15 Gy SBRT to primary tumor, nephrectomy 4 weeks later. The library came from the immunoSEQ multiplex PCR assay. TCRdb retrieved this table from immuneACCESS and kept in-frame rearrangements only. Not all clones are present; in checked studies, unresolved V genes account for under half, and no reason is known for the remainder. This sample lists some 78,000 clones; roughly 87% were detected once. The leading ten clones occupy approximately 6% of the sample. The sequenced sample was blood, obtained from a patient whose treatment included radiotherapy and nephrectomy. The receptors come from an older woman with renal cell carcinoma.

The V gene is TRBV2, the J gene TRBJ2-5; TRBD2 matches 15 bases. Germline CDR1 SNHLY, CDR2 FYNNEI. The V gene end was trimmed by 6 bases and the J gene end by 4 bases; junction bases not matched to a gene: 6. This CDR3 is 16 amino acids long. The CDR3 reads CASRWTSGGAGETQYF. The CDR3, as DNA: TGTGCCAGCAGGTGGACTAGCGGGGGGGCTGGAGAGACCCAGTACTTC.

J is TRBJ2-7 and V is TRBV6-6; D ambiguous. CDR1 and CDR2 from the germline V gene are MNHNY and SVGAGI (reference sequence). The CDR3 totals 13 residues. With 0 bases removed from V and 2 bases from J, the gap between germline ends came to 5 bases. As DNA, the CDR3 is TGTGCCAGCAGTTACTCTGACACCTACGAGCAGTACTTC. The encoded protein is CASSYSDTYEQYF.

The chain employs TRBV7-9 and TRBJ2-3, with 14 bases matching TRBD2. This CDR3 has 17 residues. Germline CDR1 and CDR2: SEHNR and FQNEAQ (reference sequence). V was clipped by 4 bases and J by 5 bases; unmatched bases: 8. The CDR3 loop is CASSYGLAGGGRDTQYF. CDR3 sequence (DNA): TGTGCCAGCAGCTACGGACTAGCGGGGGGCGGGAGAGATACGCAGTATTTT.

The chain carries TRBV7-2 and TRBJ2-2, with TRBD2 as a possible D gene (5 bases). V lost 5 bases, J lost 7 bases, and 17 bases lay in between. Germline values: CDR1 SGHTA, CDR2 FQGNSA. The CDR3 spans 15 residues. The DNA for the CDR3 is TGTGCCAGCAGCCACGCCGGGAAATTTAGCGGGGAGCTGTTTTTT. It translates to CASSHAGKFSGELFF. Looking up the rest from reference TRBV7-2 and TRBJ2-2 gives the full variable domain: GAGVSQSPSNKVTEKGKDVELRCDPISGHTALYWYRQSLGQGLEFLIYFQGNSAPDKSGLPSDRFSAERTGGSVSTLTIQRTQQEDSAVYLCASSHAGKFSGELFFGEGSRLTVL.

This rearrangement joins TRBV27 to TRBJ1-2, with 7 bases lining up with TRBD1. Germline trimming cut 6 bases from V and 8 bases from J; bases unmatched to any gene: 6. The CDR3 runs to 12 residues. Germline loops: CDR1 MNHEY, CDR2 SMNVEV (reference sequence). The CDR3 sequence: CASRTGLSGYTF. CDR3 DNA sequence: TGTGCCAGCAGGACAGGGCTGAGCGGCTACACCTTC.

The J gene is TRBJ1-1, the V gene TRBV27, with D possibly TRBD1 on 6 matching bases. The CDR3 length is 14 residues. Deletions cut 6 bases from V and 0 bases from J, with 11 bases between. Per germline, CDR1 MNHEY and CDR2 SMNVEV (reference sequence). CDR3 sequence (DNA): TGTGCCAGCAGACATCAGGGGTTGAACACTGAAGCTTTCTTT. Translated, it gives CASRHQGLNTEAFF.

The rearrangement joins TRBV19 to TRBJ2-1, with a possible D match to TRBD1 (8 bases). CDR3 length equals 14 residues. The germline V gene encodes CDR1 LNHDA and CDR2 SQIVND (reference sequence). V was shortened by 10 bases and J by 7 bases, with 20 bases between the two germline ends. As DNA, the CDR3 is TGTGCCACAGTAAGCGGGACAGGTCCTAATGAGCAGTTCTTC. It yields the protein CATVSGTGPNEQFF.

This chain uses TRBV2 with TRBJ1-6; weak D call: TRBD1 (6 bases). The CDR3 totals 15 residues. The V gene lost 6 bases and the J gene lost 6 bases, with 15 bases spanning the gap. Germline V gives CDR1 SNHLY, CDR2 FYNNEI. The CDR3 DNA sequence: TGTGCCAGCAGGGAGGGGGGCGCCGCTAATTCACCCCTCCACTTT. The encoded protein is CASREGGAANSPLHF.